Listed below are T cell receptor beta chains from one sample, sequenced in a study of regulatory T cells in long-lasting Graves disease. From the multiplex PCR reads, TCRdb called clonotypes with MiXCR, one entry per CDR3 protein. Among roughly 500,000 distinct CDR3 sequences, approximately 13% were seen once, and the ten largest hold roughly a tenth. The sample also formed part of further work on T cells in Graves' hyperthyroidism and ophthalmopathy.

The sequencing used peripheral blood mononuclear cells (PBMCs), collected at new diagnosis, from a patient treated with antithyroid drugs. Receptors originate from a young man with Graves disease. Both conserved end residues are part of each CDR3. A D gene is named only where the DNA matches it firmly. Not all rows give a size; the values are once, few, many and, for expanded clones, a class.

>TRBV20-1|TRBJ2-1|many|NA
CSARIVSYNEQFF
TGCAGTGCTAGGATTGTCTCCTACAATGAGCAGTTCTTC
>TRBV20-1|TRBJ2-7|many|NA
CSADPGPPTAAQYF
TGCAGTGCCGACCCAGGACCCCCTACGGCTGCGCAGTACTTC
>TRBV12-3/TRBV12-4|TRBJ2-1|NA|NA
CASSSLGGLHNEQFF
TGTGCCAGCAGTTCCCTCGGGGGGCTCCACAATGAGCAGTTCTTC
>TRBV27|TRBJ1-4|few|NA
CASRRGSEKLFF
TGTGCCAGCAGAAGGGGCTCTGAAAAACTGTTTTTT
>TRBV9|TRBJ2-7|NA|NA
CASSVGFDSHYEQYF
TGTGCCAGCAGCGTAGGTTTCGACTCACACTACGAGCAGTACTTC
>TRBV24-1|TRBJ2-7|few|TRBD2
CATSVGGRAGEQYF
TGTGCCACCAGTGTTGGCGGGAGGGCCGGCGAGCAGTACTTC
>TRBV27|TRBJ2-1|NA|NA
CASSFRGSSYNEQFF
TGTGCCAGCAGTTTCCGTGGGAGCTCCTACAATGAGCAGTTCTTC
>TRBV7-9|TRBJ2-3|many|TRBD2
CASRSSGLAGGETDTQYF
TGTGCCAGCAGGTCTTCGGGACTAGCGGGAGGGGAGACAGATACGCAGTATTTT
>TRBV24-1|TRBJ2-2|few|NA
CATSDNWNTGELFF
TGTGCCACCAGTGATAACTGGAACACCGGGGAGCTGTTTTTT
>TRBV20-1|TRBJ2-5|many|TRBD2
CSARDRYYSGGGSREETQYF
TGCAGTGCTAGAGATCGCTACTACTCGGGTGGCGGGAGTAGGGAGGAGACCCAGTACTTC
>TRBV12-3/TRBV12-4|TRBJ2-7|many|TRBD1
CASSPRDRGFHEQYF
TGTGCCAGCAGTCCCCGGGACAGGGGTTTCCACGAGCAGTACTTC
>TRBV18|TRBJ2-2|NA|TRBD2
CASSPPGGSWVTGELFF
TGTGCCAGCTCACCACCTGGCGGGAGTTGGGTGACCGGGGAGCTGTTTTTT
>TRBV7-8|TRBJ2-1|NA|NA
CASSRPGDNEQFF
TGTGCCAGCAGCAGACCGGGGGACAATGAGCAGTTCTTC
>TRBV29-1|TRBJ1-1|NA|TRBD1
CSVGGQRGTMNTEAFF
TGCAGCGTTGGGGGACAGCGAGGGACAATGAACACTGAAGCTTTCTTT
>TRBV20-1|TRBJ2-3|NA|TRBD2
CSARLTSGRLNTQYF
TGCAGTGCTAGATTGACTAGCGGGAGGTTGAATACGCAGTATTTT
>TRBV7-9|TRBJ1-6|few|NA
CASANSVNSPLHF
TGTGCCAGCGCCAACTCAGTGAATTCACCCCTCCACTTT
>TRBV19|TRBJ1-5|few|NA
CASSIAEVNQPQHF
TGTGCCAGTAGTATTGCAGAAGTCAATCAGCCCCAGCATTTT
>TRBV3-1|TRBJ2-1|few|NA
CASSQAPSVSHEQFF
TGTGCCAGCAGCCAGGCACCCAGCGTCTCGCATGAGCAGTTCTTC
>TRBV11-2|TRBJ2-7|many|TRBD2
CASSPGTRGKGEQYF
TGTGCCAGCAGCCCCGGGACTAGGGGGAAAGGCGAGCAGTACTTC
>TRBV7-8|TRBJ2-3|many|TRBD2
CASSRERLGRADTQYF
TGTGCCAGCAGCAGGGAAAGGCTCGGGAGGGCGGATACGCAGTATTTT
>TRBV10-1|TRBJ2-2|NA|NA
CASSERLDTGELFF
TGCGCCAGCAGTGAGAGGCTTGACACCGGGGAGCTGTTTTTT
>TRBV18|TRBJ1-3|few|NA
CASSPAGIPSGNTIYF
TGTGCCAGCTCACCAGCCGGTATCCCCTCTGGAAACACCATATATTTT
>TRBV12-3/TRBV12-4|TRBJ1-2|many|NA
CASSLRINYGYTF
TGTGCCAGCAGTTTAAGGATTAACTATGGCTACACCTTC
>TRBV10-2|TRBJ2-2|NA|NA
CASSSHTNTGELFF
TGCGCCAGCAGTTCACATACGAACACCGGGGAGCTGTTTTTT
>TRBV3-1|TRBJ2-7|few|TRBD1
CASSAQGDSYEQYF
TGTGCCAGCAGCGCCCAGGGGGACTCCTACGAGCAGTACTTC
>TRBV20-1|TRBJ1-5|NA|NA
CSASTDTDQPQHF
TGCAGTGCTAGCACCGACACCGATCAGCCCCAGCATTTT
>TRBV12-5|TRBJ1-5|many|NA
CASGLNKWHRRNQPQHF
TGTGCTAGTGGTTTGAATAAATGGCACAGACGCAATCAGCCCCAGCATTTT
>TRBV9|TRBJ2-1|many|TRBD2
CASSVEAGGINEQFF
TGTGCCAGCAGCGTAGAAGCGGGAGGGATCAATGAGCAGTTCTTC
>TRBV12-3/TRBV12-4|TRBJ2-7|many|TRBD1
CASSGTGSLSYEQYF
TGTGCCAGCAGTGGGACAGGATCACTCTCCTACGAGCAGTACTTC
>TRBV19|TRBJ2-3|NA|NA
CASSSTGTTDTQYF
TGTGCCAGTAGTAGTACAGGAACCACAGATACGCAGTATTTT
>TRBV7-8|TRBJ2-7|many|NA
CASSAYRVYEQYF
TGTGCCAGCAGCGCATACAGGGTTTACGAGCAGTACTTC
>TRBV7-3|TRBJ2-3|many|NA
CASSLMGPGTSDTQYF
TGTGCCAGCAGCTTAATGGGGCCGGGTACCTCAGATACGCAGTATTTT
>TRBV5-6|TRBJ2-3|NA|TRBD1
CASSLMGQGVDTQYF
TGTGCCAGCAGCTTGATGGGACAGGGGGTAGATACGCAGTATTTT
>TRBV24-1|TRBJ2-3|few|TRBD1
CAAGTGTDTQYF
TGTGCCGCGGGGACAGGGACAGATACGCAGTATTTT
>TRBV19|TRBJ2-1|NA|NA
CASRPGGTYSEQFF
TGTGCCAGTAGGCCAGGCGGGACCTACAGTGAGCAGTTCTTC